Sequencing of this T cell receptor beta chain was carried out in a study of high-grade serous ovarian cancer treatment subgroups. Whole-study context: Samples averaged roughly 15,000 reads and roughly 7,700 unique TCR beta rearrangements. Study observations and caveats: Only CDR3 was analyzed; CDR1 and CDR2 were not. Without spatial data, bulk sequencing limits insight into HGSC tumor diversity. Same-patient tumor repertoires overlapped at about 0.095 to 0.8; different patients barely overlapped.

As to this clone: The antigen remains undetermined.

V lost 0 bases and J lost 5, with 9 bases in between. The germline V gene encodes CDR1 SGHRS and CDR2 YFSETQ. This CDR3 has 14 amino acids. The repertoire was sequenced with immunoSEQ multiplex PCR; TCRdb's copy has only in-frame clones and lacks some. The sample gives nearly 15,000 clones, around 85% of which show up once; around 6.4% is in the top ten. The tumor samples were collected prior to definitive surgery or chemotherapy. The chain is built from TRBV5-1 and TRBJ2-1; D is ambiguous. Specimen: tumor tissue. The source of this sequence is a human donor with high-grade serous ovarian cancer. The CDR3, as DNA: TGCGCCAGCAGCTTGGACCCAAGGGACAATGAGCAGTTCTTC. Protein: CASSLDPRDNEQFF.